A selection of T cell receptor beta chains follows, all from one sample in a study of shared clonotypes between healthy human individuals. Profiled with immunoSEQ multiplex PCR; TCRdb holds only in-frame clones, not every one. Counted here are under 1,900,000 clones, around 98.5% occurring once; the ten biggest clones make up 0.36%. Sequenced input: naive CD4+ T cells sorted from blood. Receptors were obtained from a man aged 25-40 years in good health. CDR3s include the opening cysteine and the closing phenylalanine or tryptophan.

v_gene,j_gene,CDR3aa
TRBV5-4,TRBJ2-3,CASTRGGTVSTDTQYF
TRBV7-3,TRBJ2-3,CASSLRQGRTDTQYF
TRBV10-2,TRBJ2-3,CASRPTTGTSGSGGDTQYF
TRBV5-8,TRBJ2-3,CASTASIVSTDTQYF
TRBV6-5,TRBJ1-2,CASRIPGTGYGYTF
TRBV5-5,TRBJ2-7,CASRTGLAGNYEQYF
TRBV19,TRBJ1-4,CASRQAGNEKLFF
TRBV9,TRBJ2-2,CASSKQGLGELFF
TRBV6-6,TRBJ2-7,CASSYVAGWQYF
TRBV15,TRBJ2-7,CATSSHSGGSSYEQYF
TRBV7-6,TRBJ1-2,CASSLAPRGGYGYTF
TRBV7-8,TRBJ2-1,CASSERSGTSYEQFF
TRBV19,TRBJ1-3,CASSIVGGRNTIYF
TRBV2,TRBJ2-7,CASSVREQYF
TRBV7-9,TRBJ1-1,CASSPATRYITEAFF
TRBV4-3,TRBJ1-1,CASSHLRGTDSEAFF
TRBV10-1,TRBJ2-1,CASSEEPSSYNEQFF